What follows is one T cell receptor (beta chain) and its context. This clonotype was observed many times. There is no known antigen for this receptor. Qualities for individual bases were not recorded, and no much larger clone is one base off. The data were obtained in a study of identical twins listed by TCRdb under 2016. About the full investigation: TCR alpha and beta repertoires from monozygotic twins, unrelated adults of various ages and cord blood were deep-sequenced to test whether fetal clonotypes persist. To rule out contamination, the twin experiments were replicated at different times with different library preparation protocols.

Only healthy Caucasian donors were included. Three unrelated non-twin adults were additionally sequenced: a male aged 18 to 29, a male aged 50 to 59 and a female aged 50 to 59. Miltenyi CD45RO+ enrichment and human naive T-cell isolation kits were used to isolate memory (CD45RO+) and naive T cells from PBMC. The method behind the library was 5' RACE. TCRdb records Illumina HiSeq 2000 as the sequencer. A universal primer binding site was introduced by template switching, and a unique molecular identifier was present in the final cDNA, enabling accurate counting of TCR cDNA molecules. First-strand cDNA for TCR alpha and beta chains was synthesized from specific primers in the conserved constant-segment region. To control for contamination, each cDNA library was double barcoded with a SMART-Mk sample barcode plus Illumina barcodes. Two successive PCR steps introduced TruSeq adapter sequences along with Illumina sample barcodes. Sequencing of the TCR alpha and beta cDNA libraries was done on the Illumina HiSeq platform using custom primers. Per the authors' processing: MiGEC was used to process raw reads and extract unique molecular identifiers, and MiXCR was used to find CDR3 positions. Recombination models were inferred per individual with the repgenHMM and IGoR tools using an EM algorithm. Shared clonotypes were analyzed with the tcR package in R, and sharing was normalized by the product of cloneset sizes. Out-of-frame nonproductive sequences were analyzed to study raw recombination free of thymic and clonal selection effects. In-frame beta chains were kept once TCRdb had trimmed the public reads at Q25 with fastp and called clones with MiXCR. Rows merge per CDR3 protein into single entries with the most common DNA and genes. These V and J calls rely on TCRdb rather than the paper's analysis. Here the sample has hundreds of thousands of distinct CDR3 sequences; approximately 6% occur a single time. The ten biggest clones cover roughly 1.6% of the sample.

General findings and caveats noted by the study authors: Because the same donors could not be followed over many years, conclusions were based on cross-sectional statistical analysis. Compared with coincidental sharing between unrelated individuals, an excess of low generation-probability sequences was observed among out-of-frame TCR alpha sequences shared between twins. In monozygotic twins, out-of-frame TCR alpha sharing was systematically underestimated by recombination models, although the models agreed with sharing between unrelated individuals. Invariant T cells such as MAIT and iNKT could partly confound zero-insertion analyses, although diverse VJ usage argued against such confounding for most clonotypes. Abundant cord blood beta clonotypes had fewer insertions, young adult naive repertoires showed a similar but weaker trend, and memory repertoires showed no such trend. A weaker excess of twin sharing was found in beta out-of-frame sequences because the signal-to-noise ratio was lowered by fewer shared sequences.

The CDR3, from cysteine to phenylalanine, totals 14 residues. Only the CDR3 portion is preserved as DNA: 42 bases, with reading frame beginning at the first base. Relative to germline, V is missing 5 bases and J is missing 8 bases, with 7 bases of the junction outside any gene match. CDR1 and CDR2 were assigned from the germline V gene as LGHNA and YNFKEQ. This TCR was sampled from a man younger than 30 in good health. The V and J genes are TRBV4-2 and TRBJ2-1; 9 bases in the junction line up with TRBD2. Sequenced input: naive T cells sorted from blood. The meaning of the sample's cell subset or site label: cells isolated with a human naive T-cell isolation kit. The nucleotides read TGTGCCAGCAGCGACGCGGGAGGGTGGTATGAGCAGTTCTTC. Protein translation: CASSDAGGWYEQFF.